Included here is one TCR beta chain sequence, with context. This sample stems from a study of blood T cells in healthy people across ages. CDR3 length equals 15 residues. Germline values: CDR1 MGHRA, CDR2 YSYEKL. V was pared by 4 bases and J by 4 bases, with 14 bases between. Combining a sample-barcoded 5' primer with a J-beta primer mix, a second PCR ran for 7 to 11 cycles. Each CDR3 protein gets one entry after TCRdb re-called the 5' RACE reads with MiXCR. The sample has fewer than 1,200,000 distinct CDR3 sequences, 20% to 25% seen once; the top ten hold approximately 0.71%. These data were also filed under a second study, of T cells of mothers and their children.

The sample taken for sequencing was blood. This receptor was identified in a girl between 2 and 10 years old in good health. The chain combines TRBV4-1 with TRBJ1-5; D may be TRBD1 (6 bases). The CDR3 region has the DNA TGCGCCAGCAGCCGAATACAGGGAAGTAATCAGCCCCAGCATTTT. Encoded protein: CASSRIQGSNQPQHF.